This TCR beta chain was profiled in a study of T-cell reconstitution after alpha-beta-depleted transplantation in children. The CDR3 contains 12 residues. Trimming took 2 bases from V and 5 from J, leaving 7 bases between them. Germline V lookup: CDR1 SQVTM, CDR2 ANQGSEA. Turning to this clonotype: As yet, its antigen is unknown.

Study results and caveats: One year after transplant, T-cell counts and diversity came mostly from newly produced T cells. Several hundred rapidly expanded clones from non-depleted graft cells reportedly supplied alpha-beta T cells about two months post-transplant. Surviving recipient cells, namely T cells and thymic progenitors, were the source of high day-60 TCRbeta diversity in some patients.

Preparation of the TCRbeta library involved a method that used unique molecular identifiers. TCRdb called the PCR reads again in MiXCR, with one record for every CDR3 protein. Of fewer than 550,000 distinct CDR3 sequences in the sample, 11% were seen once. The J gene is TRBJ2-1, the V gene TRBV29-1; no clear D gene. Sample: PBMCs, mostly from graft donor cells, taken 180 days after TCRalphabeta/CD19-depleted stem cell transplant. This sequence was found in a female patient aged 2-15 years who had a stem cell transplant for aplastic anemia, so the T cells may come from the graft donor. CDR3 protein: CSVEKTDNEQFF. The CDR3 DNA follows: TGCAGCGTTGAAAAGACCGACAATGAGCAGTTCTTC.